A selection of T cell receptor beta chains follows, all from one sample in a study of blood T cell repertoires in COVID-19. Using immunoSEQ multiplex PCR, the repertoire was profiled, and TCRdb retains in-frame clones only, with some absent. The profile shows 400,000 to 500,000 clones, 70% to 90% of them singletons. Material: peripheral blood. These receptors came from a woman aged 30 to 39 with active or convalescent COVID-19. Each CDR3 is given with its conserved first and last residue. D genes are given only for firm matches. The size entry is marked missing in some rows and otherwise reads once, few, many or a size class.

once	TRBJ2-5	TRBV4-2	TRBD1	TGTGCCAGCAGCCAGGACAGGGATAACCAAGAGACCCAGTACTTC	CASSQDRDNQETQYF
once	TRBJ1-2	TRBV29-1	TRBD1	TGCAGCGCGGTTACAGGGGGCGGCGGCTACACCTTC	CSAVTGGGGYTF
.	TRBJ2-1	TRBV18	TRBD1	TGTGCCAGCTCACCGCCTTTACAGGGGACGTGGTACAATGAGCAGTTCTTC	CASSPPLQGTWYNEQFF
.	TRBJ2-2	TRBV5-5	.	TGTGCCAGCAGGTTCGGAGGGAACACCGGGGAGCTGTTTTTT	CASRFGGNTGELFF
.	TRBJ2-2	TRBV5-1	TRBD1	TGCGCCAGCAGCTTGGACGCCTTCCCGGGACAGGGGGCGCAGGACACCGGGGAGCTGTTTTTT	CASSLDAFPGQGAQDTGELFF
.	TRBJ1-3	TRBV7-6	TRBD1	TGTGCCAGCAGCTTATTTTGGCAGGGGGCATCAGGAAACACCATATATTTT	CASSLFWQGASGNTIYF
.	TRBJ2-1	TRBV7-9	TRBD2	TGTGCCAGCAGCTTAGAACTAGCGGGAGGAAACAATGAGCAGTTCTTC	CASSLELAGGNNEQFF
.	TRBJ2-1	TRBV30	.	TGTGCCTGGAGTGTTCGCAATGAGCAGTTCTTC	CAWSVRNEQFF
.	TRBJ2-3	TRBV5-4	TRBD2	TGTGCCAGCAGCTTTAGCGGGCCATCGGGTGATACGCAGTATTTT	CASSFSGPSGDTQYF
few	TRBJ1-1	TRBV6-5	.	TGTGCCACCACACAGGGCCCTAAAGCTTTCTTT	CATTQGPKAFF
.	TRBJ1-6	TRBV6-1	.	TGTGCCAGCAGTGAGTTACAGGGTAATTCACCCCTCCACTTT	CASSELQGNSPLHF
few	TRBJ2-7	TRBV9	TRBD2	TGTGCCAGCAGCGTAACTAGCGGGCACTACGAGCAGTACTTC	CASSVTSGHYEQYF
.	TRBJ1-4	TRBV7-9	.	TGTGCCAGCAGCTTAGTTCCAGGGCAGGGAGAAAAACTGTTTTTT	CASSLVPGQGEKLFF
.	TRBJ1-5	TRBV2	.	TGTGCCAGCAGGACCGACGGGATAAGCAATCAGCCCCAGCATTTT	CASRTDGISNQPQHF
.	TRBJ1-2	TRBV10-2	.	TGCGCCAGCAGTGAGGTCGGGCAGGGGCATCGTGGCTACACCTTC	CASSEVGQGHRGYTF
.	TRBJ1-6	TRBV10-3	TRBD1	TGTGCCATCAGTGTGGGGACAGCCGGTAATTCACCCCTCCACTTT	CAISVGTAGNSPLHF
.	TRBJ1-3	TRBV7-8	.	TGTGCCAGCAGCTTAGTAGTGGGCATTAGTCCTGGAAACACCATATATTTT	CASSLVVGISPGNTIYF
.	TRBJ1-2	TRBV3-1/TRBV3-2	TRBD1	TGTGCCAGCACCCTGCAGGGGGCGTTTGGCTACACCTTC	CASTLQGAFGYTF
.	TRBJ1-1	TRBV18	.	TGTGCCAGCTCACCACAAGGACAGACCACTGAAGCTTTCTTT	CASSPQGQTTEAFF
.	TRBJ1-2	TRBV12-3/TRBV12-4	.	TGTGCCAGCAGCCAGACAGGACACAATGGCTACACCTTC	CASSQTGHNGYTF
.	TRBJ1-1	TRBV2	.	TGTGCCAGCAGTGAACCAGGGGTGGGGAACACTGAAGCTTTCTTT	CASSEPGVGNTEAFF
.	TRBJ1-5	TRBV19	TRBD1	TGTGCCAGTAGTAGTTTGACAGGGGGGGGCAATCAGCCCCAGCATTTT	CASSSLTGGGNQPQHF
.	TRBJ2-2	TRBV2	TRBD1	TGTGCCAGCAGGGCCTGGGGACAGGGGTTCACCGGGGAGCTGTTTTTT	CASRAWGQGFTGELFF
.	TRBJ2-7	TRBV23-1	.	TGCGCCAGCATGTTCGTAGCGGAGTACTTC	CASMFVAEYF
.	TRBJ1-5	TRBV4-1	.	TGCGCCAGCAGCCAGGACAGTAAGGTTCAGCCCCAGCATTTT	CASSQDSKVQPQHF
.	TRBJ2-3	TRBV5-5	.	TGTGCCAGCAGCTTGGGGGGACTTTCTAGCACAGATACGCAGTATTTT	CASSLGGLSSTDTQYF
.	TRBJ2-7	TRBV27	TRBD2	TGTGCCAGCAGTTCCGGGACTAGCGGGAGGAGCGAGCAGTACTTC	CASSSGTSGRSEQYF
.	TRBJ2-1	TRBV29-1	.	TGCAGCGTTGAAAATCGGGGATACAATGAGCAGTTCTTC	CSVENRGYNEQFF
.	TRBJ1-2	TRBV5-1	.	TGCGCCAGCAGCCAGACACGAAACTATGGCTACACCTTC	CASSQTRNYGYTF
.	TRBJ1-5	TRBV19	.	TGTGCCAGTAGTATCTGGGGGGGGAACAGAGGCAATCAGCCCCAGCATTTT	CASSIWGGNRGNQPQHF
.	TRBJ1-2	TRBV27	TRBD1	TGTGCCAGCAGTTTATACAGGGGCGACTATGGCTACACCTTC	CASSLYRGDYGYTF
once	TRBJ2-5	TRBV4-1	TRBD2	TGCGCCAGCAGCCGTAGTCTTAGCGGGGGAGTTCAAGAGACCCAGTACTTC	CASSRSLSGGVQETQYF
.	TRBJ1-4	TRBV15	.	TGTGCCACCAGCAGAACAACAGTGGCCCGGGAAAAACTGTTTTTT	CATSRTTVAREKLFF
.	TRBJ2-7	TRBV5-8	TRBD1	TGTGCCAGCAGCTTTGGGGACAGGGCATTTCCCTACGAGCAGTACTTC	CASSFGDRAFPYEQYF
.	TRBJ1-2	TRBV19	.	TGTGCCAGTAGTAACCGACAGGAGACATTTGGCTACACCTTC	CASSNRQETFGYTF
.	TRBJ1-5	TRBV21-1	.	TGTGCCAGCAGCAAAGGGAAAGATGACAGGGGGCATCAGCCCCAGCATTTT	CASSKGKDDRGHQPQHF
.	TRBJ1-1	TRBV19	TRBD1	TGTGCCAGTAGTATTCAGGGGGCGCCCACTGAAGCTTTCTTT	CASSIQGAPTEAFF
few	TRBJ1-1	TRBV10-3	TRBD1	TGTGCCAGCAGGGGGGGTTGGGACACTGAAGCTTTCTTT	CASRGGWDTEAFF
.	TRBJ2-3	TRBV9	.	TGTGCCAGCAACCCGAGGGGGCGGGGCGTGACAGATACGCAGTATTTT	CASNPRGRGVTDTQYF
.	TRBJ1-1	TRBV30	TRBD1	TGTGCCTGGAGTGGGGACAGGATGAACACTGAAGCTTTCTTT	CAWSGDRMNTEAFF
.	TRBJ1-1	TRBV19	.	TGTGCCAGTAGATCGGGGACCCCGCGGGGGGCGAGAATGAACACTGAAGCTTTCTTT	CASRSGTPRGARMNTEAFF
.	TRBJ1-1	TRBV15	TRBD1	TGTGCCACCAGCAAAACCGGGACAGGGGCCAACACTGAAGCTTTCTTT	CATSKTGTGANTEAFF
.	TRBJ1-6	TRBV4-1	.	TGCGCCAGCAGCCAGTTGGGCAGGAATTCACCCCTCCACTTT	CASSQLGRNSPLHF
.	TRBJ2-7	TRBV5-1	.	TGCGCCAGCAGCTTGGGTCATTCCTACGAGCAGTACTTC	CASSLGHSYEQYF
.	TRBJ1-4	TRBV7-6	TRBD1	TGTGCCAGCAGCCTACGGGGGACAGCAACTAATGAAAAACTGTTTTTT	CASSLRGTATNEKLFF
many	TRBJ1-1	TRBV11-2	TRBD1	TGTGCCAGCAGCTACAGGGGAACTGAAGCTTTCTTT	CASSYRGTEAFF
once	TRBJ1-5	TRBV2	TRBD1	TGTGCCAGCAGTACCAGGGGGCAGAATCAGCCCCAGCATTTT	CASSTRGQNQPQHF
.	TRBJ2-3	TRBV7-8	.	TGTGCCAGCAGCCCCCGCAGGGCTGGAGATACGCAGTATTTT	CASSPRRAGDTQYF
.	TRBJ1-2	TRBV4-2	TRBD1	TGTGCCAGCAGCCCCACGGGACAGGGGAAGAACCATGGCTACACCTTC	CASSPTGQGKNHGYTF
.	TRBJ2-1	TRBV12-3/TRBV12-4	.	TGTGCCAGCAGGCGAGGGCCCAATGAGCAGTTCTTC	CASRRGPNEQFF
.	TRBJ2-1	TRBV4-2	TRBD2	TGTGCCAGCAGCCCGGCGGGGGACGGATCCCACAATGAGCAGTTCTTC	CASSPAGDGSHNEQFF
.	TRBJ1-2	TRBV19	.	TGTGCCAGTAGTATCGACAGTGCCGATTCTAACTATGGCTACACCTTC	CASSIDSADSNYGYTF
.	TRBJ1-1	TRBV5-4	TRBD1	TGTGCCAGCAGCAATCAACAGGGGCCCCAAGCTGAAGCTTTCTTT	CASSNQQGPQAEAFF
.	TRBJ1-2	TRBV6-6	.	TGTGCCAGCTGGGAGGACTATGGCTACACCTTC	CASWEDYGYTF
.	TRBJ2-7	TRBV6-6	TRBD1	TGTGCCACGGGACAGGGGAACTACGAGCAGTACTTC	CATGQGNYEQYF
once	TRBJ2-1	TRBV7-2	.	TGTGCCAGCAGCTTAGACCTGGGGGGAAGCTCCTACAATGAGCAGTTCTTC	CASSLDLGGSSYNEQFF
few	TRBJ1-4	TRBV10-3	.	TGTGCCATCAGTGATGGCAGACTCCTTAATGAAAAACTGTTTTTT	CAISDGRLLNEKLFF
.	TRBJ1-1	TRBV10-1	TRBD1	TGCGCCAGCAGGCCGGGACAGGCGAACACTGAAGCTTTCTTT	CASRPGQANTEAFF
.	TRBJ2-7	TRBV5-1	TRBD2	TGCGCCAGCAGCGAAGGGCGGGGGATCTCCTACGAGCAGTACTTC	CASSEGRGISYEQYF